The rows below give T cell receptor beta chains drawn from one sample of a study of cytomegalovirus exposure and HLA in healthy donors. Assay used: immunoSEQ multiplex PCR; TCRdb lists only in-frame clones, some missing. The sample records roughly 240,000 clones, over 80% being singletons. Source material: PBMCs. The receptors were gathered from a middle-aged woman in good health and CMV-seropositive. Both conserved end residues are part of each CDR3. Each record gives: clone size, D gene, V gene, J gene, CDR3 length, CDR3 protein, CDR3 DNA. A D gene is named only where the DNA matches it firmly. Clone size, where shown, is once, few, many, or a class for clones that have expanded.

>once|.|TRBV19|TRBJ1-5|15
CASTRLADGNQPQHF
TGTGCCAGTACTCGCCTAGCCGACGGCAATCAGCCCCAGCATTTT
>.|.|TRBV9|TRBJ2-3|15
CASSVGRVLTDTQYF
TGTGCCAGCAGCGTAGGTCGGGTCCTCACAGATACGCAGTATTTT
>.|.|TRBV19|TRBJ1-2|13
CASSNGEPYGYTF
TGTGCCAGTAGTAACGGGGAGCCCTATGGCTACACCTTC
>.|.|TRBV6-6|TRBJ1-1|14
CASSYSRGGTEAFF
TGTGCCAGCAGTTACTCGCGGGGTGGCACTGAAGCTTTCTTT
>.|TRBD1|TRBV10-3|TRBJ2-7|14
CAIRPGQGHGEQYF
TGTGCCATCAGACCGGGACAGGGACATGGCGAGCAGTACTTC
>.|TRBD2|TRBV11-3|TRBJ2-7|14
CASSLALSGGEQYF
TGTGCCAGCAGCTTAGCCCTTAGCGGGGGCGAGCAGTACTTC
>.|TRBD1|TRBV5-1|TRBJ2-3|16
CASSRTGTGSTDTQYF
TGCGCCAGCAGCAGGACCGGGACAGGTAGCACAGATACGCAGTATTTT
>.|.|TRBV7-2|TRBJ1-2|14
CASSPILSPGGYTF
TGTGCCAGCAGCCCTATCCTAAGCCCTGGTGGCTACACCTTC
>once|.|TRBV11-2|TRBJ1-1|15
CASSFQRGGNTEAFF
TGTGCCAGCAGCTTTCAACGGGGGGGGAACACTGAAGCTTTCTTT
>few|.|TRBV30|TRBJ1-1|15
CAWTYLKGGDTEAFF
TGTGCCTGGACTTATCTCAAAGGGGGTGACACTGAAGCTTTCTTT
>.|.|TRBV14|TRBJ1-1|15
CASSQAFILGTEAFF
TGTGCCAGCAGCCAAGCTTTTATCCTCGGCACTGAAGCTTTCTTT
>.|TRBD1|TRBV30|TRBJ1-1|13
CAWGTGMNTEAFF
TGTGCCTGGGGGACAGGGATGAACACTGAAGCTTTCTTT
>.|.|TRBV4-1|TRBJ2-1|13
CASSQDGSYEQFF
TGCGCCAGCAGCCAAGATGGTAGCTATGAGCAGTTCTTC
>.|TRBD2|TRBV29-1|TRBJ2-7|13
CSVGAGDVYEQYF
TGCAGCGTTGGGGCGGGAGATGTCTACGAGCAGTACTTC
>once|.|TRBV18|TRBJ2-1|16
CASSPGQTSSYNEQFF
TGTGCCAGCTCACCAGGGCAAACGAGCTCCTACAATGAGCAGTTCTTC
>.|TRBD2|TRBV7-3|TRBJ2-1|15
CASRPPSGLYNEQFF
TGTGCCAGCAGGCCCCCTAGCGGCCTTTACAATGAGCAGTTCTTC
>.|TRBD2|TRBV9|TRBJ2-3|18
CASSLKQRLAGSADTQYF
TGTGCCAGCAGCCTAAAGCAGAGACTAGCGGGAAGCGCAGATACGCAGTATTTT
>.|.|TRBV30|TRBJ1-6|14
CAWHRSSYNSPLHF
TGTGCCTGGCACAGGAGCTCCTATAATTCACCCCTCCACTTT
>.|TRBD1|TRBV30|TRBJ1-1|13
CAWSPDRDREAFF
TGTGCCTGGAGTCCGGACAGGGATAGGGAAGCTTTCTTT
>.|TRBD2|TRBV19|TRBJ2-1|14
CASSSETSGRAMFF
TGTGCCAGTAGTTCCGAGACTAGCGGGAGGGCCATGTTCTTC
>.|TRBD2|TRBV7-3|TRBJ2-2|16
CAISGGLAGGAGELFF
TGTGCCATCTCGGGGGGACTAGCCGGAGGGGCCGGGGAGCTGTTTTTT
>.|TRBD1|TRBV7-3|TRBJ1-6|15
CASSLGTVGNSPLHF
TGTGCCAGCAGCTTAGGGACAGTAGGGAATTCACCCCTCCACTTT
>.|TRBD1|TRBV27|TRBJ1-3|16
CASSLTGGGFGNTIYF
TGTGCCAGCAGCCTGACAGGGGGCGGTTTTGGAAACACCATATATTTT
>.|TRBD1|TRBV29-1|TRBJ1-3|14
CSASQGAGGNTIYF
TGCAGCGCATCGCAGGGGGCTGGAGGAAACACCATATATTTT
>.|.|TRBV19|TRBJ2-7|14
CASSRPGTQDEQYF
TGTGCCAGTAGTCGTCCCGGGACACAAGACGAGCAGTACTTC
>.|.|TRBV16|TRBJ2-7|13
CASSPRQLYEQYF
TGTGCCAGCAGCCCCCGACAGCTCTACGAGCAGTACTTC
>.|.|TRBV27|TRBJ1-2|14
CASKSGGADYGYTF
TGTGCCAGCAAGTCTGGGGGCGCGGACTATGGCTACACCTTC
>.|.|TRBV12-1|TRBJ2-2|17
CASSSLEGTSNTGELFF
TGTGCCAGCAGTTCGTTGGAGGGGACTTCAAACACCGGGGAGCTGTTTTTT
>.|.|TRBV6-1|TRBJ2-3|14
CASRSGSMGDTQYF
TGTGCCAGCAGGAGCGGGTCCATGGGAGATACGCAGTATTTT
>.|.|TRBV9|TRBJ1-6|18
CASSGSPGFSSYNSPLHF
TGTGCCAGCAGCGGCTCCCCGGGATTCAGCTCCTATAATTCCCCCCTCCACTTT
>.|TRBD1|TRBV7-8|TRBJ2-7|16
CASSLGVGTGTYEQYF
TGTGCCAGCAGCTTAGGGGTTGGGACAGGGACATACGAGCAGTACTTC
>.|TRBD1|TRBV18|TRBJ1-2|15
CASSPPTGGNYGYTF
TGTGCCAGCTCACCACCCACAGGGGGCAACTATGGCTACACCTTC